Presented here are 25 T cell receptor beta chains from one specimen sequenced in a study of blood T cell repertoires in COVID-19 (dated by TCRdb to the early 2020s). The library was produced with the immunoSEQ multiplex PCR assay. TCRdb obtained this table from immuneACCESS and retained in-frame rearrangements with V and J assigned. These tables miss some clones; where compared with another copy, unresolved V genes account for less than half of the shortfall, and the remainder is unexplained. This sample gives around 160,000 clones in total; 65% to 85% of them show up just once. The ten largest clones take up approximately 13% of the sample. The specimen was peripheral blood. The source of these receptors is a man in his 60s with active or convalescent COVID-19.

The V call is TRBV7-6, the J call TRBJ2-1; 11 bases align to TRBD2. CDR3 length: 16 amino acids. From germline, CDR1 is SGHVS and CDR2 FNYEAQ. The trim removed 1 base at V and 3 bases at J, leaving 2 bases unmatched. The CDR3 reads CASSLVLAGVYNEQFF. Here the CDR3 DNA reads TGTGCCAGCAGCTTAGTACTAGCGGGAGTCTACAATGAGCAGTTCTTC. Looking up the rest from reference TRBV7-6 and TRBJ2-1 gives the full variable domain: GAGVSQSPRYKVTKRGQDVALRCDPISGHVSLYWYRQALGQGPEFLTYFNYEAQQDKSGLPNDRFSAERPEGSISTLTIQRTEQRDSAMYRCASSLVLAGVYNEQFFGPGTRLTVL.

This chain links TRBV6-2 or TRBV6-3 with TRBJ1-5; a possible D gene is TRBD1 (5 bases). CDR3 length: 14 residues. Trimming shortened V by 6 bases and J by 8 bases, and 17 bases separated the two germline ends. Looked up from germline, CDR1 is MNHEY and CDR2 is SVGEGT. As DNA, the CDR3 is TGTGCCAGCAGCCTCGACAGAGAGAAGGAGCCCCAGCATTTT. Translated, it gives CASSLDREKEPQHF.

The chain joins TRBV3-1 (or the pseudogene TRBV3-2) to TRBJ2-1; 7 bases fit TRBD2. Germline-derived CDR1 and CDR2 are LGHDT and YNNKEL (reference sequence). The CDR3 runs 13 residues. Trimming removed 8 bases from V and 9 bases from J; junction bases left unmatched: 10. The CDR3 reads CASRFRGEGEQFF. The CDR3 DNA is TGTGCCAGCCGTTTCCGTGGGGAGGGTGAGCAGTTCTTC.

The V call is TRBV7-2, the J call TRBJ1-4; no firm D call. The CDR3 runs 13 residues. Trimming left V 1 base short and J 8 bases short, with 8 bases between. Germline loops: CDR1 SGHTA, CDR2 FQGNSA. DNA of the CDR3: TGTGCCAGCAGCTTAGGATTGGCCGAAAAACTGTTTTTT. This translates into CASSLGLAEKLFF.

The chain recombines TRBV28 with TRBJ2-3; 9 bases map to TRBD2. Trimming cost V 8 bases and J 1 base; bases outside gene matches: 10. This CDR3 is built from 16 residues. Germline loops: CDR1 MDHEN, CDR2 SYDVKM. The CDR3 is CASGRASGAGTDTQYF. CDR3 sequence (DNA): TGTGCCAGCGGTCGGGCTAGCGGGGCGGGCACAGATACGCAGTATTTT.

This clone was seen a handful of times. The chain employs TRBV7-3 and TRBJ2-3; 7 positions match TRBD1. V gave up 2 bases and J gave up 6 bases; unmatched junction bases: 5. This CDR3 has 14 amino acids. Germline CDR1 is SGHTA and CDR2 is FQGTGA. The CDR3 spells CASSLRQGGDTQYF. For the CDR3, the DNA is TGTGCCAGCAGCTTACGACAGGGTGGGGATACGCAGTATTTT.

The chain is built from TRBV30 and TRBJ2-3, with TRBD2 identical over 7 bases. CDR1 and CDR2 from the germline V gene are GTSNPN and SVGIG (reference sequence). Unmatched junction bases numbered 4, after V lost 0 bases and J lost 4 bases. The CDR3 sequence is 14 residues long. Written as DNA, the CDR3 is TGTGCCTGGAGTGTACGGCGGGAGCCAGATACGCAGTATTTT. It encodes CAWSVRREPDTQYF.

The genes are TRBV11-2 and TRBJ2-3, with 9 bases matching TRBD2. The V gene end was trimmed by 5 bases and the J gene end by 1 base; junction bases not matched to a gene: 13. Germline lookup yields CDR1 SGHAT and CDR2 FQNNGV. This CDR3 has 18 amino acids. Here the CDR3 reads CASSIVYASGIRTDTQYF. The DNA for the CDR3 is TGTGCCAGCAGCATAGTTTATGCTAGCGGGATCCGCACAGATACGCAGTATTTT.

This chain connects TRBV27 to TRBJ2-1; D remains ambiguous. The CDR3 consists of 14 residues. Trimming took off 2 bases at V and 5 bases at J, with 10 bases between the two ends. CDR1 and CDR2 from the germline V gene are MNHEY and SMNVEV (reference sequence). In DNA form, the CDR3 reads TGTGCCAGCAGTTTAAGTCGGCTAGACAATGAGCAGTTCTTC. It specifies CASSLSRLDNEQFF.

Here the CDR3 DNA reads TGTGCCATCAGTGAGTTTAGGGGCGGCTACACCTTC. This sequence encodes CAISEFRGGYTF. The chain links TRBV10-3 to TRBJ1-2; D may be TRBD1 (5 bases). Germline loops: CDR1 ENHRY, CDR2 SYGVKD. This CDR3 comprises 12 residues. Between the trimmed V and J ends, which lost 1 base and 8 bases, there was a span of 8 bases.

The chain recombines TRBV2 with TRBJ1-1, with TRBD1 identical over 7 bases. The V and J ends lost 7 bases and 1 base, in that order; junction bases with no gene match: 6. The CDR3 has 14 amino acids. Germline CDR1 and CDR2: SNHLY and FYNNEI. The CDR3, as DNA: TGTGCCAGCATGTGGGACAGAGCGAACACTGAAGCTTTCTTT. This translates into CASMWDRANTEAFF.

This chain joins TRBV5-4 and TRBJ2-7; possibly TRBD2 for D (5 bases). V lost 7 bases and J lost 6, with 26 bases in between. The germline gives CDR1 SGHNT, CDR2 YYREEE (reference sequence). The CDR3 loop spans 16 amino acids. The CDR3 bases are TGTGCCAGCTCGACTGCAACCGGGATGGGTCCTTCCGAGCAGTACTTC. This translates into CASSTATGMGPSEQYF.

The chain recombines TRBV4-2 with TRBJ2-5; 8 bases are shared with TRBD1. Germline CDR1 reads LGHNA; CDR2 reads YNFKEQ. The junction had 8 bases not matched to a gene; V was cut back by 0 bases and J by 2 bases. The CDR3 loop spans 17 amino acids. In DNA form, the CDR3 reads TGTGCCAGCAGCCAAGATTTCACAGGGGGTTGGCAAGAGACCCAGTACTTC. Protein product: CASSQDFTGGWQETQYF.

This sequence joins TRBV30 and TRBJ2-3, with 14 positions matching TRBD2. V was pared by 5 bases and J by 0 bases, with 10 bases of the junction left unmatched. The CDR3 loop spans 18 amino acids. Germline-derived CDR1 and CDR2 are GTSNPN and SVGIG (reference sequence). The CDR3 protein is CAWGGTSGRAGSTDTQYF. CDR3 sequence (DNA): TGTGCCTGGGGGGGGACTAGCGGGAGAGCAGGGAGCACAGATACGCAGTATTTT.

The chain combines TRBV11-2 with TRBJ2-7; weak D call: TRBD2 (6 bases). This CDR3 spans 14 amino acids. CDR1 is SGHAT, CDR2 FQNNGV, per germline. Trimming shortened V by 6 bases and J by 6 bases, and 18 bases separated the two germline ends. As DNA, the CDR3 is TGTGCCAGCAGTTCCCTTAGGAGGGGCGGCGAGCAGTACTTC. Encoded protein: CASSSLRRGGEQYF.

This chain uses TRBV3-1 (or the pseudogene TRBV3-2) with TRBJ2-3; 8 nucleotides align to TRBD2. CDR3 length equals 13 residues. Germline V gene sequence: CDR1 LGHDT, CDR2 YNNKEL (reference sequence). V dropped 5 bases and J dropped 5; count of bases not matched to a gene: 3. CDR3 residues: CASSLGLVDTQYF. The CDR3 DNA is TGTGCCAGCAGCTTGGGACTAGTAGATACGCAGTATTTT.

The rearrangement uses TRBV7-2 and TRBJ2-3; tentative D call: TRBD1 (5 bases). V dropped 5 bases and J dropped 4 bases, with 10 bases sitting between them. CDR3 length: 13 amino acids. CDR1 and CDR2 (germline): SGHTA, FQGNSA. The CDR3: CASSDSFPDTQYF. The CDR3 DNA reads as TGTGCCAGCAGCGACAGCTTCCCAGATACGCAGTATTTT.

The J gene is TRBJ2-2, the V gene TRBV6-6, with D perhaps TRBD2 (6 bases). V was shortened by 6 bases and J by 7 bases, with 15 bases between the two germline ends. The CDR3 sequence is 14 residues long. Germline V gene data show CDR1 as MNHNY and CDR2 as SVGAGI (reference sequence). The CDR3 spells CASSLPFSGGELFF. The CDR3 DNA follows: TGTGCCAGCAGCCTCCCTTTTAGCGGCGGGGAGCTGTTTTTT.

V gene TRBV6-5 combines with J gene TRBJ1-4; TRBD1 matches 7 bases. The CDR3 runs to 14 residues. Looked up from germline, CDR1 is MNHEY and CDR2 is SVGAGI. Losses at the gene ends were 6 bases for V and 5 bases for J; bases not matched to a gene: 6. The CDR3 protein is CASSPGQLNEKLFF. The CDR3 bases are TGTGCCAGCAGCCCGGGACAGTTAAATGAAAAACTGTTTTTT.

The chain links TRBV10-2 to TRBJ2-1, with 9 bases matching TRBD2. The germline V gene encodes CDR1 WSHSY and CDR2 SAAADI. This CDR3 comprises 16 residues. V lost 6 bases and J lost 1; bases outside the gene matches: 7. CDR3: CASRDESGRSYNEQFF. In nucleotides, the CDR3 is TGCGCCAGCAGGGACGAAAGCGGGAGGTCCTACAATGAGCAGTTCTTC.

V usage is TRBV4-1 and J usage is TRBJ2-2; TRBD1 agrees at 10 bases. V trimming: 4 bases; J trimming: 6 bases; junction bases outside the gene matches: 2. The CDR3 is 14 residues long. The V gene's germline CDR1 is MGHRA and CDR2 YSYEKL. CDR3 region: CASSRDRGPGELFF. The CDR3 bases are TGCGCCAGCAGCCGGGACAGGGGACCCGGGGAGCTGTTTTTT.

The CDR3 loop reads CASSQEPPRGGTYTEAFF. CDR3 bases: TGCGCCAGCAGCCAAGAGCCCCCCCGTGGAGGGACCTACACTGAAGCTTTCTTT. The chain recombines TRBV4-3 with TRBJ1-1; possible D gene TRBD1, 5 bases. The CDR3 is 18 amino acids. V was clipped by 0 bases and J by 3 bases, with 20 bases between them. Germline CDR1 and CDR2: LGHNA and YSLEER.

The rearrangement uses TRBV5-4 and TRBJ2-5; the match to TRBD2 covers 11 bases. This CDR3 has 15 amino acids. CDR1 and CDR2 (germline): SGHNT, YYREEE (reference sequence). V shed 3 bases and J 5 bases; nucleotides not matched to a gene: 6. The CDR3 region has the DNA TGTGCCAGCAGCTCGCCCTGGACTAGCGGGGAGACCCAGTACTTC. It is translated as CASSSPWTSGETQYF. The whole variable domain, remainder taken from reference TRBV5-4 and TRBJ2-5, is ETGVTQSPTHLIKTRGQQVTLRCSSQSGHNTVSWYQQALGQGPQFIFQYYREEENGRGNFPPRFSGLQFPNYSSELNVNALELDDSALYLCASSSPWTSGETQYFGPGTRLLVL.

This chain connects TRBV11-3 to TRBJ2-7; 9 bases are shared with TRBD1. The ends lost 5 bases at V and 9 bases at J; junction bases unmatched: 8. The germline CDR1 and CDR2 sequences are SGHNT and YENEEA. This CDR3 comprises 13 residues. This CDR3 reads CASSMGGQGRQYF. For the CDR3, the DNA is TGTGCCAGCAGCATGGGGGGACAGGGACGGCAGTACTTC.

The J gene is TRBJ1-6, the V gene TRBV15, with D possibly TRBD1 on 5 matching bases. CDR1 LNHNV and CDR2 YYDKDF come from the germline V gene (reference sequence). This CDR3 has 17 amino acids. V was shortened by 0 bases and J by 9 bases, with 18 bases between the two germline ends. DNA of the CDR3: TGTGCCACCAGCAGAGATCCGGGGGGTCGGGCGGGTTCACCCCTCCACTTT. Protein: CATSRDPGGRAGSPLHF.